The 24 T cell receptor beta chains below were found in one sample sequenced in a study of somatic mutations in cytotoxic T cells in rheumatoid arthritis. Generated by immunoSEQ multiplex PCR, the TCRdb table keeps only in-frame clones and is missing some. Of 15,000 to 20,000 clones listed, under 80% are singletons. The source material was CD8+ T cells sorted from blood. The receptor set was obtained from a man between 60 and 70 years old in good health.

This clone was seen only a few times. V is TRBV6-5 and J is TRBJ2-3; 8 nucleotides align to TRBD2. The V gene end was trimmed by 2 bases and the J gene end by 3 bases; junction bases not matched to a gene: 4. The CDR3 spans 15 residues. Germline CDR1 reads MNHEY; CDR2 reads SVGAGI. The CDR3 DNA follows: TGTGCCAGCAGTTACGGCGGGAGGAGGACAGATACGCAGTATTTT. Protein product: CASSYGGRRTDTQYF.

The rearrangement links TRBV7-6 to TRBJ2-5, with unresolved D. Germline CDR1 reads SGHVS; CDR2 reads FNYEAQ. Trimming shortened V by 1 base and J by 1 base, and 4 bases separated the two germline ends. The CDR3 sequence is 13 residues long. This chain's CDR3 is CASSLVSQETQYF. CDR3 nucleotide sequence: TGTGCCAGCAGCTTAGTCAGCCAAGAGACCCAGTACTTC.

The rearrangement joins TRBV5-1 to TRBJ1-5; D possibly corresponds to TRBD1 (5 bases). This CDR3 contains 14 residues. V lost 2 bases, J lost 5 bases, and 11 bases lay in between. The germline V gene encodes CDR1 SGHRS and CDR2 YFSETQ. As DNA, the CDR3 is TGCGCCAGCAGCTTTAGGGGCGGGGATCAGCCCCAGCATTTT. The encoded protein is CASSFRGGDQPQHF.

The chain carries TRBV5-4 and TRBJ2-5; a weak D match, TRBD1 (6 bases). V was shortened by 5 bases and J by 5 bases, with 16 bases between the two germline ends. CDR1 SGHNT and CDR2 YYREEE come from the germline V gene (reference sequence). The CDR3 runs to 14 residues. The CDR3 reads CASSLEGRGETQYF. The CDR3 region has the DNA TGTGCCAGCAGTTTAGAGGGAAGGGGGGAGACCCAGTACTTC. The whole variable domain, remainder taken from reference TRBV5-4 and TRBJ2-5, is ETGVTQSPTHLIKTRGQQVTLRCSSQSGHNTVSWYQQALGQGPQFIFQYYREEENGRGNFPPRFSGLQFPNYSSELNVNALELDDSALYLCASSLEGRGETQYFGPGTRLLVL.

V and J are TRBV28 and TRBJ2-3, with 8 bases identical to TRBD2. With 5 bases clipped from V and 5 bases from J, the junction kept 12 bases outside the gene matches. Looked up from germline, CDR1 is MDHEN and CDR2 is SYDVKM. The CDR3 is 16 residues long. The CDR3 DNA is TGTGCCAGCAGTCTCGCGGGACTCGGGAGGGTAGATACGCAGTATTTT. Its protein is CASSLAGLGRVDTQYF.

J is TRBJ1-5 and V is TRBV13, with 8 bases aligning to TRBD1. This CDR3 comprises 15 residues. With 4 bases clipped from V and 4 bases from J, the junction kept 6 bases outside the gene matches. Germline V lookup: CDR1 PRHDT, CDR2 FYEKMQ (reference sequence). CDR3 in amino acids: CASSWGTGPNQPQHF. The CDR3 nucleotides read TGTGCCAGCAGCTGGGGGACAGGTCCAAATCAGCCCCAGCATTTT.

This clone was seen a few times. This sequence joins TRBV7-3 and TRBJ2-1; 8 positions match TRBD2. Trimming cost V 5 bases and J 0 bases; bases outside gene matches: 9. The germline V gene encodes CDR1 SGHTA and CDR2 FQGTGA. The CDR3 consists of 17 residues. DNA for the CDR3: TGTGCCAGCAGCCCCACCCACGCGGGAGGCTCCTACAATGAGCAGTTCTTC. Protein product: CASSPTHAGGSYNEQFF.

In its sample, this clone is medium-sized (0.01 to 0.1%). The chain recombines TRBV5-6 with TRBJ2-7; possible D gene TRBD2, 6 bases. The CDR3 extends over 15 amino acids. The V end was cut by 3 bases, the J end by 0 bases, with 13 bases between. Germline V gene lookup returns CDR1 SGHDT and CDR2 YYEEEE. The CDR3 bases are TGTGCCAGCAGCTCTGACGGGGGATACTCCTACGAGCAGTACTTC. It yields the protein CASSSDGGYSYEQYF.

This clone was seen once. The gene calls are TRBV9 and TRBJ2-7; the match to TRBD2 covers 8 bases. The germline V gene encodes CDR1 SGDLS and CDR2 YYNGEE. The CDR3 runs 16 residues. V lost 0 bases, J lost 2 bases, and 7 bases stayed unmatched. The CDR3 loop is CASSVEGGRHPYEQYF. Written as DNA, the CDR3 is TGTGCCAGCAGCGTAGAGGGCGGGAGGCACCCCTACGAGCAGTACTTC.

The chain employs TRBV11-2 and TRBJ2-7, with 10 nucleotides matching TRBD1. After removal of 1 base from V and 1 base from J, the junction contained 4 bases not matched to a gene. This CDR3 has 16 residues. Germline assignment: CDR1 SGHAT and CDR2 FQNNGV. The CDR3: CASSLVGQGPSYEQYF. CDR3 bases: TGTGCCAGCAGCTTAGTGGGACAGGGGCCGTCCTACGAGCAGTACTTC.

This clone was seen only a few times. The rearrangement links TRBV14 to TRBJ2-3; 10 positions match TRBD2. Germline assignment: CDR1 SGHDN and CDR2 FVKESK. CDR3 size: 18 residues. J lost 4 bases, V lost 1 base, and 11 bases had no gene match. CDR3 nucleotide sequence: TGTGCCAGCAGCCAAGGAGCGGGGGGGCTGAGGCTCTCAGATACGCAGTATTTT. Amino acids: CASSQGAGGLRLSDTQYF.

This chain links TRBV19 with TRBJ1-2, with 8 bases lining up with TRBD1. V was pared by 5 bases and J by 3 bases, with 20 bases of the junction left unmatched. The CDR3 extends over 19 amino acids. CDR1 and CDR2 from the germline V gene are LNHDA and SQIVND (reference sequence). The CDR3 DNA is TGTGCCAGTAGTGTCTCCCCGGACAGGGAGGGCCGGAGGTACTATGGCTACACCTTC. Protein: CASSVSPDREGRRYYGYTF.

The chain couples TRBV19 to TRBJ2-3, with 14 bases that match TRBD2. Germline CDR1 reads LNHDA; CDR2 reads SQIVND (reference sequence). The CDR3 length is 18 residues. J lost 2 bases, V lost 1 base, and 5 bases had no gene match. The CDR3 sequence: CASSIVAGLAGATDTQYF. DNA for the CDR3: TGTGCCAGTAGTATAGTCGCGGGACTAGCGGGAGCCACAGATACGCAGTATTTT.

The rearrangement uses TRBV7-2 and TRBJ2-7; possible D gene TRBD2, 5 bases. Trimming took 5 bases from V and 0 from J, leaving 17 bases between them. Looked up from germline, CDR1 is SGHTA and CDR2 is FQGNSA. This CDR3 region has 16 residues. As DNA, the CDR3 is TGTGCCAGCAGCCAACGGTTCCGCGGGTTCTCCTACGAGCAGTACTTC. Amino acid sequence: CASSQRFRGFSYEQYF.

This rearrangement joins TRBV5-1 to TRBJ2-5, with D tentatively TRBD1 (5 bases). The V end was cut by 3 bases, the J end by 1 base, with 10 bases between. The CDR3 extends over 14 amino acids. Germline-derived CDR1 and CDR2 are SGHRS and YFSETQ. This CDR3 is CASSSPDTQETQYF. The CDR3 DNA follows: TGCGCCAGCAGCTCTCCGGACACCCAAGAGACCCAGTACTTC. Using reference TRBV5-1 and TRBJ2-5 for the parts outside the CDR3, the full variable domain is KAGVTQTPRYLIKTRGQQVTLSCSPISGHRSVSWYQQTPGQGLQFLFEYFSETQRNKGNFPGRFSGRQFSNSRSEMNVSTLELGDSALYLCASSSPDTQETQYFGPGTRLLVL.

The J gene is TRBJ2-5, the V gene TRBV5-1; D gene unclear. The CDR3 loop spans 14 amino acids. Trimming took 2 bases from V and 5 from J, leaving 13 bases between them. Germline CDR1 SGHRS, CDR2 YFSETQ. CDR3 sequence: CASSFRYSLETQYF. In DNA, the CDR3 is TGCGCCAGCAGCTTCCGGTATTCCTTGGAGACCCAGTACTTC.

The CDR3 DNA follows: TGCAGCGTTGACTTAGACAGGGGAAGGGGTAATGAAAAACTGTTTTTT. Protein: CSVDLDRGRGNEKLFF. The chain carries TRBV29-1 and TRBJ1-4; 8 bases are a match to TRBD1. Germline trimming cut 3 bases from V and 4 bases from J; bases unmatched to any gene: 10. Germline CDR1 and CDR2: SQVTM and ANQGSEA. The CDR3 is made up of 16 amino acids.

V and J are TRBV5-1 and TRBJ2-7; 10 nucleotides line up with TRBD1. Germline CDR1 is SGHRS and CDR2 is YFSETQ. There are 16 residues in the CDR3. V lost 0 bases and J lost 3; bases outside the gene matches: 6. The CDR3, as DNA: TGCGCCAGCAGCTTGGCCAGAGGACAGGGGGTCTACGAGCAGTACTTC. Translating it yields CASSLARGQGVYEQYF.

CDR3 sequence (DNA): TGTGCCAGCGGGGCAACAGGAAACTATGGCTACACCTTC. It codes for CASGATGNYGYTF. This chain joins TRBV2 and TRBJ1-2; the D gene is possibly TRBD1 (5 bases). Trimming took 8 bases from V and 2 from J, leaving 12 bases between them. Germline CDR1 SNHLY, CDR2 FYNNEI. The CDR3 runs 13 residues.

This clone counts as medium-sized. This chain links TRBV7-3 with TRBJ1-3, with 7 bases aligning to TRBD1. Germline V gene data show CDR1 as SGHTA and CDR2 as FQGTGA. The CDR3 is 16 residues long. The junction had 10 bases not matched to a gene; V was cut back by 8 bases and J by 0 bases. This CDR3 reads CASRQGAAGSGNTIYF. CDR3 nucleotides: TGTGCCAGCCGACAGGGTGCGGCTGGCTCTGGAAACACCATATATTTT.

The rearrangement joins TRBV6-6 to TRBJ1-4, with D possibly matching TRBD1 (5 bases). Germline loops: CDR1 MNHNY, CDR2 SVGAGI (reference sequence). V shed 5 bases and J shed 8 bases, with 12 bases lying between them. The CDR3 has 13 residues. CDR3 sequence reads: CASSGAVSEKLFF. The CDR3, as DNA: TGTGCCAGCAGTGGGGCAGTCTCAGAAAAACTGTTTTTT.

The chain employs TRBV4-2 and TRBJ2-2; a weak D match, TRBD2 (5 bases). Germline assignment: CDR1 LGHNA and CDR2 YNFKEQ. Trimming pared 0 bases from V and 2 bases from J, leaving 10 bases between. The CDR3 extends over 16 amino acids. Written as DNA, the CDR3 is TGTGCCAGCAGCCAAGAAGAAGCGGCAAACACCGGGGAGCTGTTTTTT. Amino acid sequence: CASSQEEAANTGELFF.

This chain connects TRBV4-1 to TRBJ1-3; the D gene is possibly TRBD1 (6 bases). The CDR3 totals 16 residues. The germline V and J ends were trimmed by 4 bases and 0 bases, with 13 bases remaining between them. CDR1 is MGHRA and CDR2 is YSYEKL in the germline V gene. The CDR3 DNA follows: TGCGCCAGCAGCCTTAAAACAGGGATCTCTGGAAACACCATATATTTT. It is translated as CASSLKTGISGNTIYF.

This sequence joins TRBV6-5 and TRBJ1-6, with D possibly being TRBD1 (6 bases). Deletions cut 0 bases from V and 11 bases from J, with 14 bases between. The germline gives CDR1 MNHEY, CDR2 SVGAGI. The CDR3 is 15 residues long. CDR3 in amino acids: CASSYSGRGRAPLHF. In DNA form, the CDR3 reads TGTGCCAGCAGTTACTCTGGCAGGGGACGGGCACCCCTCCACTTT.